The clone carrying this TCR beta chain was counted once. These data belong to a study of technical replicates of blood from a few donors. Trimming stripped 0 bases from V and 5 bases from J, with 7 bases between. The CDR3 has 13 amino acids. From germline, CDR1 is KGHSH and CDR2 LQKENI. Profiled with immunoSEQ multiplex PCR; TCRdb holds only in-frame clones, not every one. The sample records some 69,000 clones, over 75% being singletons. The V gene is TRBV18, the J gene TRBJ2-5, with D unclear. This sequence was found in a human donor in good health. Some clones in this sample may be carry-over from other donors' samples. Material: PBMCs. The CDR3 sequence is CASSPPPGETQYF. CDR3 nucleotides: TGTGCCAGCTCACCACCCCCCGGTGAGACCCAGTACTTC.